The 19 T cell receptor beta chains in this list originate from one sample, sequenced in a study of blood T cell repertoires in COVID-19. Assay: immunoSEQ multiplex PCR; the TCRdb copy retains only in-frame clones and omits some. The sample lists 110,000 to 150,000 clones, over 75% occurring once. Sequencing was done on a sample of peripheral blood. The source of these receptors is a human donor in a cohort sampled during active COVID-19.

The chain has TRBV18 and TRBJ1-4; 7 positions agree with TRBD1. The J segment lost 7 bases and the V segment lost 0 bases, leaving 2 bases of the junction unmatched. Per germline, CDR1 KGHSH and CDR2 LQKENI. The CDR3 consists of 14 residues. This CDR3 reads CASSPPSGGEKLFF. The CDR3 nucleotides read TGTGCCAGCTCACCACCGTCAGGGGGTGAAAAACTGTTTTTT.

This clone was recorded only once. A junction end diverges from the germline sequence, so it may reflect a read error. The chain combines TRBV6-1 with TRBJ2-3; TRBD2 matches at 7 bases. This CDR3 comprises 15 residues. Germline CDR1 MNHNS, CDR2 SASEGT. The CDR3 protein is CASRDVGGGEDTQYF. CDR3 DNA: TGTGCCAGCCGTGATGTGGGGGGAGGGGAAGATACGCAGTATTTT.

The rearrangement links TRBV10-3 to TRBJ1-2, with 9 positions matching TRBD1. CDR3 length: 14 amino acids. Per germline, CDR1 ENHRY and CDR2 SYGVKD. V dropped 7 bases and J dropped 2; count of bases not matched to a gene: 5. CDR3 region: CAITLGQGNYGYTF. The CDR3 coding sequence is TGTGCCATCACCCTAGGACAGGGGAACTATGGCTACACCTTC.

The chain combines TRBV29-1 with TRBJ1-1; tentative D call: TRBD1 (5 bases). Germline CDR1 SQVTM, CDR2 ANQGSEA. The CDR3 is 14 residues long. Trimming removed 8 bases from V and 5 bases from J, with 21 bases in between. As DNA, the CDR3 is TGCAGCCTCAACCAGGGCCCCTTGGAGACTGAAGCTTTCTTT. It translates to CSLNQGPLETEAFF.

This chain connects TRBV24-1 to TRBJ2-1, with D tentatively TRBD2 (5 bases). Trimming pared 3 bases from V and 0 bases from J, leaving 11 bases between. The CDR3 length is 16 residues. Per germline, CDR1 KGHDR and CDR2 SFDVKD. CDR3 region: CATSDSLADSYNEQFF. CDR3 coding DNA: TGTGCCACCAGTGATAGTCTAGCCGACTCCTACAATGAGCAGTTCTTC.

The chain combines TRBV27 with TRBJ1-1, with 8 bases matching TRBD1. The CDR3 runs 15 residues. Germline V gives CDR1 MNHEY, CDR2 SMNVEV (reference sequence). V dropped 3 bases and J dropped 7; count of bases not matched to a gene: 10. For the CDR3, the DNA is TGTGCCAGCAGTTTGGGGACAGGCATCCCGGGTGAAGCTTTCTTT. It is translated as CASSLGTGIPGEAFF.

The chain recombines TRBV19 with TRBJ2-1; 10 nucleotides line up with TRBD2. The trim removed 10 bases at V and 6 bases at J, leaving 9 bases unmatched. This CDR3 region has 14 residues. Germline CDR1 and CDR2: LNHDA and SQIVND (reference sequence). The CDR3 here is CAIPAGGPFNEQFF. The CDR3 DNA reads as TGTGCCATTCCAGCGGGAGGGCCCTTCAATGAGCAGTTCTTC.

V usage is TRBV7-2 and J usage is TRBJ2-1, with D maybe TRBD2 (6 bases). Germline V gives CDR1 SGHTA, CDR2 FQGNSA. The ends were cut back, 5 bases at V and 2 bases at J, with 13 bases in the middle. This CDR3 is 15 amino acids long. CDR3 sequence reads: CASSLRDWAYNEQFF. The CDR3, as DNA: TGTGCCAGCAGCCTCCGGGACTGGGCCTACAATGAGCAGTTCTTC.

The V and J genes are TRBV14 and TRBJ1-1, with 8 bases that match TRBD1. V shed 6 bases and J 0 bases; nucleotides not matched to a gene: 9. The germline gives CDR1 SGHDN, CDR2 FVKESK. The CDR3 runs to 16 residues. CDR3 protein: CASRPSGGAVNTEAFF. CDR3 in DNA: TGTGCCAGCAGACCCTCAGGGGGCGCGGTGAACACTGAAGCTTTCTTT.

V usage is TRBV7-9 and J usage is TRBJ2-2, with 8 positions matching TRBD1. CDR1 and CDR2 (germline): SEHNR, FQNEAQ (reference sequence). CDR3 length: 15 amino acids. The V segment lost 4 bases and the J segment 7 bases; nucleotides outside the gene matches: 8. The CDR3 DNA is TGTGCCAGCAGCTCCGACAGGGGTGCAATCGGGGAGCTGTTTTTT. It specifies CASSSDRGAIGELFF.

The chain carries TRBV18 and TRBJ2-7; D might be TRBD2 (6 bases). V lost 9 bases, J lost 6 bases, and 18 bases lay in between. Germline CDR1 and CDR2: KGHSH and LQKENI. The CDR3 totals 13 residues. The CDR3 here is CASSGGISGEQYV. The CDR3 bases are TGTGCCAGTTCCGGAGGGATATCGGGCGAGCAGTACGTC.

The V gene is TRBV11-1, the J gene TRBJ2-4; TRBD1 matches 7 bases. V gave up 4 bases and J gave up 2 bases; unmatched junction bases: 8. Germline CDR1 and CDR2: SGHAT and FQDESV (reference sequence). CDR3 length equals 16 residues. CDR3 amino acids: CASSSGQLISKNIQYF. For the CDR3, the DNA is TGTGCCAGCAGCTCGGGACAGTTAATCTCCAAAAACATTCAGTACTTC.

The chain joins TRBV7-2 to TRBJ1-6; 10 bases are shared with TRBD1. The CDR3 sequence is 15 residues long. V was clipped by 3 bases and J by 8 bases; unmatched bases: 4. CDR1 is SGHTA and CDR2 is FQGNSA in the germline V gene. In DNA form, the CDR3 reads TGTGCCAGCAGCTTTGCGGGGACAGGGGATTCACCCCTCCACTTT. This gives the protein CASSFAGTGDSPLHF.

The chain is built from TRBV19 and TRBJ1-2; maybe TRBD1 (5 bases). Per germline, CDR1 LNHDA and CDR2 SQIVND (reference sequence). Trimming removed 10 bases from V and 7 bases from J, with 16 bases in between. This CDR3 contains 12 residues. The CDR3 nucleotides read TGTGCCATTGGGGGGGACTTCGGTGGCTACACCTTC. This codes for CAIGGDFGGYTF.

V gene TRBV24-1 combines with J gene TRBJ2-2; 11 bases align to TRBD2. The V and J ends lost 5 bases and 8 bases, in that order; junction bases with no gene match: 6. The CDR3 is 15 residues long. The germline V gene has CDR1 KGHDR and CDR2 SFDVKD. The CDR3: CATSGTSGRVGELFF. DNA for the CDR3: TGTGCCACCAGTGGCACTAGCGGGAGAGTGGGGGAGCTGTTTTTT.

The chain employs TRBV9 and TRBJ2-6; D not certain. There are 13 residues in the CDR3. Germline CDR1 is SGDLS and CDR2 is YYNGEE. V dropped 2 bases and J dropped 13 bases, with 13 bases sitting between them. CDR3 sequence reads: CASSVVPLRVLTF. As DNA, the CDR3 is TGTGCCAGCAGCGTGGTTCCCCTCAGGGTCCTGACTTTC. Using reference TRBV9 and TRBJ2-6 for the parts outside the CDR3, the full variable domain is DSGVTQTPKHLITATGQRVTLRCSPRSGDLSVYWYQQSLDQGLQFLIQYYNGEERAKGNILERFSAQQFPDLHSELNLSSLELGDSALYFCASSVVPLRVLTFGAGSRLTVL.

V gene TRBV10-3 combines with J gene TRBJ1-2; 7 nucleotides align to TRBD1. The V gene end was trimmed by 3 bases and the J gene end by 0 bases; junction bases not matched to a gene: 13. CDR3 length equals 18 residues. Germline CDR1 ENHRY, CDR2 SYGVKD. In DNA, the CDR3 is TGTGCCATCAGTGAACCCCGAACAGGGGCTCAAGCTAACTATGGCTACACCTTC. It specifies CAISEPRTGAQANYGYTF.

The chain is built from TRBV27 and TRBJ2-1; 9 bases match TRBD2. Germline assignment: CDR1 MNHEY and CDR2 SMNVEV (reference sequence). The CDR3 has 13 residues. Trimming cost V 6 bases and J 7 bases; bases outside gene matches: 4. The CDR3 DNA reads TGTGCCAGCAGGGGTAGCGGGAGAAATGAGCAGTTCTTC. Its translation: CASRGSGRNEQFF.

As DNA, the CDR3 is TGTGCCAGCAGCTTATCAGTCGGGAGCTCCTACAATGAGCAGTTCTTC. This codes for CASSLSVGSSYNEQFF. The chain uses TRBV7-3 and TRBJ2-1; D perhaps matches TRBD2 (6 bases). The V end was cut by 2 bases, the J end by 0 bases, with 11 bases between. The CDR3 consists of 16 residues. Germline lookup yields CDR1 SGHTA and CDR2 FQGTGA.